The next 10 T cell receptor beta chains were all read from a single sample in a study of PD-1 blockade in classical Hodgkin lymphoma. Generated by immunoSEQ multiplex PCR, the TCRdb table keeps only in-frame clones and is missing some. This sample has some 50,000 clones, with about 75% found just once. Time point here: cycle 4 day 1 (C4D1), after 5 to 7 weeks of nivolumab. Every patient experienced relapse after autologous stem cell transplantation, and brentuximab vedotin exposure varied. Sequenced material: peripheral blood mononuclear cells (PBMCs), taken before the fourth cycle of nivolumab. The source is a human donor with classical Hodgkin lymphoma.

The chain couples TRBV19 to TRBJ2-7; possible D gene TRBD2, 6 bases. The V gene's germline CDR1 is LNHDA and CDR2 SQIVND (reference sequence). CDR3 length equals 16 residues. Trimming left V 1 base short and J 0 bases short, with 13 bases between. CDR3 in DNA: TGTGCCAGTAGTATAGGAGGAGGGCTCTTCTCCTACGAGCAGTACTTC. Protein product: CASSIGGGLFSYEQYF.

This clone showed up just once. The J gene is TRBJ1-1, the V gene TRBV5-4, with a tentative D call TRBD1 (5 bases). The V and J ends lost 0 bases and 4 bases respectively, with 13 bases between them. The CDR3 is 15 residues long. The germline CDR1 and CDR2 sequences are SGHNT and YYREEE (reference sequence). CDR3 sequence (DNA): TGTGCCAGCAGCTTGGCCCGGGCGGGGGGCACTGAAGCTTTCTTT. Encoded protein: CASSLARAGGTEAFF.

V usage is TRBV9 and J usage is TRBJ2-3; 7 nucleotides line up with TRBD2. Germline loops: CDR1 SGDLS, CDR2 YYNGEE. This CDR3 region has 14 residues. V was pared by 4 bases and J by 3 bases, with 5 bases of the junction left unmatched. The CDR3 protein is CASSFRTSTDTQYF. The CDR3 DNA reads as TGTGCCAGCAGCTTTCGGACTAGTACAGATACGCAGTATTTT. The entire variable domain, with the rest obtained from reference TRBV9 and TRBJ2-3, is as follows: DSGVTQTPKHLITATGQRVTLRCSPRSGDLSVYWYQQSLDQGLQFLIQYYNGEERAKGNILERFSAQQFPDLHSELNLSSLELGDSALYFCASSFRTSTDTQYFGPGTRLTVL.

V and J are TRBV11-3 and TRBJ2-3; 7 bases are shared with TRBD1. J lost 0 bases, V lost 7 bases, and 7 bases had no gene match. This CDR3 comprises 15 residues. CDR1 is SGHNT and CDR2 is YENEEA in the germline V gene. The CDR3 protein is CASKRKGASTDTQYF. The CDR3 nucleotides are TGTGCCAGCAAAAGGAAGGGGGCTAGCACAGATACGCAGTATTTT. Based on the CDR3 plus reference TRBV11-3 and TRBJ2-3, the full variable domain is EAGVVQSPRYKIIEKKQPVAFWCNPISGHNTLYWYLQNLGQGPELLIRYENEEAVDDSQLPKDRFSAERLKGVDSTLKIQPAELGDSAVYLCASKRKGASTDTQYFGPGTRLTVL.

The V and J genes are TRBV6-1 and TRBJ1-1, with 10 bases that match TRBD1. The CDR3 length is 13 residues. Germline trimming cut 5 bases from V and 7 bases from J; bases unmatched to any gene: 4. The germline gives CDR1 MNHNS, CDR2 SASEGT. CDR3 nucleotides: TGTGCCAGCAGTTTCTGGACAGGGGGTGAAGCTTTCTTT. Amino acids: CASSFWTGGEAFF.

The gene calls are TRBV27 and TRBJ2-1, with 11 bases fitting TRBD2. The CDR3 contains 18 residues. Germline V gene data show CDR1 as MNHEY and CDR2 as SMNVEV (reference sequence). The V segment lost 7 bases and the J segment 2 bases; nucleotides outside the gene matches: 13. CDR3 region: CASTGGTSGSFTYNEQFF. CDR3 bases: TGTGCCAGCACCGGGGGCACTAGCGGGAGCTTCACCTACAATGAGCAGTTCTTC.

The rearrangement joins TRBV28 to TRBJ1-2, with D perhaps matching TRBD1 (6 bases). The germline CDR1 and CDR2 sequences are MDHEN and SYDVKM. V lost 5 bases and J 13 bases, leaving 26 bases between the germline ends. This CDR3 comprises 15 residues. The CDR3 region is CASSAPGRGSYLLTF. The CDR3, as DNA: TGTGCCAGCAGTGCCCCGGGGAGGGGGTCTTATCTCCTCACCTTC.

This clone occurred a few times. The CDR3 sequence: CASTTLSGIAYNEQFF. CDR3 nucleotide sequence: TGTGCCAGCACCACACTGAGCGGGATCGCCTACAATGAGCAGTTCTTC. V and J are TRBV5-6 and TRBJ2-1, with 7 bases matching TRBD2. The V and J ends lost 6 bases and 2 bases, in that order; junction bases with no gene match: 11. CDR1 is SGHDT, CDR2 YYEEEE, per germline. CDR3 length equals 16 residues.

The V call is TRBV4-3, the J call TRBJ2-3; D is unclear. The germline V gene has CDR1 LGHNA and CDR2 YSLEER. V dropped 0 bases and J dropped 5 bases, with 9 bases sitting between them. The CDR3 runs to 14 residues. The CDR3 reads CASSQDGMGDTQYF. CDR3 bases: TGCGCCAGCAGCCAAGATGGGATGGGAGATACGCAGTATTTT.

The chain carries TRBV5-1 and TRBJ2-7; 12 bases are shared with TRBD2. CDR3 length equals 16 residues. The V segment lost 4 bases and the J segment 2 bases; nucleotides outside the gene matches: 7. The germline CDR1 and CDR2 sequences are SGHRS and YFSETQ. The CDR3 reads CASSVTSGRRTYEQYF. The CDR3, as DNA: TGCGCCAGCAGCGTCACTAGCGGGAGGAGGACCTACGAGCAGTACTTC. Full variable domain (remainder filled in from reference TRBV5-1 and TRBJ2-7): KAGVTQTPRYLIKTRGQQVTLSCSPISGHRSVSWYQQTPGQGLQFLFEYFSETQRNKGNFPGRFSGRQFSNSRSEMNVSTLELGDSALYLCASSVTSGRRTYEQYFGPGTRLTVT.